Each of the 27 T cell receptor beta chains below was sequenced from the same sample in a study of shared clonotypes between healthy human individuals. Naive CD8 isolation took CD45RO-negative cells positively selected for CCR7 and excluded terminally differentiated effector memory CD45RA+ cells. The table came from immunoSEQ multiplex PCR; TCRdb's copy has only in-frame clones and leaves some out. The data show about 2.2 million clones, 80% to 95% seen once. The sample was naive CD8+ T cells from PBMCs. All receptors come from a man in his late teens or twenties in good health. Some clones in this sample may be carry-over from other donors' samples.

A note on this clone: The sample holds other DNA sequences that translate to the same CDR3. The chain combines TRBV27 with TRBJ1-5; D possibly corresponds to TRBD1 (5 bases). Germline loops: CDR1 MNHEY, CDR2 SMNVEV (reference sequence). The ends were cut back, 0 bases at V and 1 base at J, with 7 bases in the middle. There are 15 residues in the CDR3. The CDR3 is CASSLSKGSNQPQHF. Here the CDR3 DNA reads TGTGCCAGCAGTTTATCGAAGGGGAGCAATCAGCCCCAGCATTTT.

The chain combines TRBV28 with TRBJ2-7; TRBD2 is a possible D gene (5 bases). Germline V CDR1 and CDR2: MDHEN, SYDVKM. V shed 6 bases and J shed 0 bases, with 18 bases lying between them. The CDR3 length is 16 residues. In DNA form, the CDR3 reads TGTGCCAGCAGCCATCCCTCGGAGCTAGCCTCCTACGAGCAGTACTTC. Translating it yields CASSHPSELASYEQYF.

On this clone: Other nucleotide sequences from this sample produce the same CDR3. This chain joins TRBV4-2 and TRBJ2-7; 7 bases are shared with TRBD2. The germline CDR1 and CDR2 sequences are LGHNA and YNFKEQ. The CDR3 is 13 residues long. V lost 2 bases and J lost 3; bases outside the gene matches: 1. The CDR3 DNA reads as TGTGCCAGCAGCCAACCGGGAGGCTACGAGCAGTACTTC. The encoded protein is CASSQPGGYEQYF.

J is TRBJ1-3 and V is TRBV5-6; 7 nucleotides line up with TRBD1. After removal of 2 bases from V and 4 bases from J, the junction contained 3 bases not matched to a gene. The germline V gene has CDR1 SGHDT and CDR2 YYEEEE. This CDR3 spans 14 amino acids. The CDR3 DNA sequence: TGTGCCAGCAGCTTTATGACAGGGGGAAACACCATATATTTT. This encodes CASSFMTGGNTIYF.

The V gene is TRBV11-2, the J gene TRBJ1-6; weak D call: TRBD1 (5 bases). Germline assignment: CDR1 SGHAT and CDR2 FQNNGV. The V and J ends lost 3 bases and 2 bases respectively, with 14 bases between them. This CDR3 comprises 17 residues. Here the CDR3 reads CASSLGLRVTYNSPLHF. CDR3 nucleotide sequence: TGTGCCAGCAGCTTGGGACTCCGTGTAACCTATAATTCACCCCTCCACTTT.

The chain is built from TRBV15 and TRBJ2-1, with 13 bases aligning to TRBD2. This CDR3 has 16 amino acids. V lost 2 bases, J lost 7 bases, and 5 bases stayed unmatched. Germline CDR1 and CDR2: LNHNV and YYDKDF (reference sequence). Written as DNA, the CDR3 is TGTGCCACCAGCAGATCCGAGACTAGCGGGGGGAATGAGCAGTTCTTC. Translated, it gives CATSRSETSGGNEQFF.

The rearrangement links TRBV6-6 to TRBJ2-3; tentatively, D is TRBD2 (6 bases). CDR1 and CDR2 (germline): MNHNY, SVGAGI (reference sequence). V was pared by 0 bases and J by 4 bases, with 14 bases between. CDR3 length: 16 amino acids. DNA for the CDR3: TGTGCCAGCAGTTACTCGAAACGGGAGTTGTCAGATACGCAGTATTTT. It codes for CASSYSKRELSDTQYF.

The rearrangement joins TRBV5-6 to TRBJ2-7, with unresolved D. Trimming shortened V by 0 bases and J by 3 bases, and 13 bases separated the two germline ends. The V gene's germline CDR1 is SGHDT and CDR2 YYEEEE. The CDR3 loop spans 15 amino acids. Here the CDR3 DNA reads TGTGCCAGCAGCTTGGCCGGGTTACTCCACTACGAGCAGTACTTC. It encodes CASSLAGLLHYEQYF.

The chain joins TRBV9 to TRBJ2-1; possibly TRBD2 for D (5 bases). From germline, CDR1 is SGDLS and CDR2 YYNGEE. CDR3 length: 15 amino acids. The V end was cut by 3 bases, the J end by 4 bases, with 14 bases between. The CDR3 spells CASSGAGDIYNEQFF. DNA of the CDR3: TGTGCCAGCAGCGGGGCGGGCGACATTTACAATGAGCAGTTCTTC.

Only one count was recorded for this clone. This sample also contains other DNA sequences that code for the same CDR3. V and J are TRBV5-1 and TRBJ2-1, with 9 nucleotides matching TRBD2. This CDR3 spans 14 amino acids. Germline V gene sequence: CDR1 SGHRS, CDR2 YFSETQ. The J segment lost 6 bases and the V segment lost 0 bases, leaving 1 base of the junction unmatched. This CDR3 reads CASSLVGLANEQFF. CDR3 DNA sequence: TGCGCCAGCAGCTTGGTGGGACTAGCCAATGAGCAGTTCTTC.

This rearrangement joins TRBV27 to TRBJ2-1; no clear D. The CDR3 is made up of 13 amino acids. Looked up from germline, CDR1 is MNHEY and CDR2 is SMNVEV (reference sequence). Trimming took off 4 bases at V and 13 bases at J, with 17 bases between the two ends. For the CDR3, the DNA is TGTGCCAGCAGTTCTTCCCCGACTGACATACAGTTCTTC. This translates into CASSSSPTDIQFF.

V gene TRBV25-1 combines with J gene TRBJ1-5; no clear D. The germline gives CDR1 MGHDK, CDR2 SYGVNS. Trimming shortened V by 2 bases and J by 3 bases, and 11 bases separated the two germline ends. The CDR3 covers 15 residues. CDR3 region: CASSESEIPNQPQHF. Here the CDR3 DNA reads TGTGCCAGCAGTGAAAGTGAGATACCCAATCAGCCCCAGCATTTT.

Comment on this clone: Other DNA variants within this sample encode the same CDR3. The chain joins TRBV5-1 to TRBJ2-1; 9 bases fit TRBD2. The CDR3 loop spans 14 amino acids. The ends lost 2 bases at V and 4 bases at J; junction bases unmatched: 1. Germline V gives CDR1 SGHRS, CDR2 YFSETQ. CDR3 bases: TGCGCCAGCAGCTTCGGACTAGCGTACAATGAGCAGTTCTTC. Translation gives CASSFGLAYNEQFF.

This sequence joins TRBV9 and TRBJ2-7; the D gene is possibly TRBD1 (6 bases). This CDR3 spans 17 amino acids. CDR1 SGDLS and CDR2 YYNGEE come from the germline V gene. The V and J ends lost 0 bases and 2 bases respectively, with 18 bases between them. This CDR3 reads CASSVAPLSGAAYEQYF. The CDR3, as DNA: TGTGCCAGCAGCGTAGCCCCCCTATCAGGGGCAGCCTACGAGCAGTACTTC.

A single count supports this clone. V usage is TRBV7-8 and J usage is TRBJ2-2, with 10 bases lining up with TRBD2. This CDR3 has 17 amino acids. Germline V gene sequence: CDR1 SGHVS, CDR2 FQNEAQ. The J segment lost 5 bases and the V segment lost 4 bases, leaving 10 bases of the junction unmatched. The CDR3 loop is CASSSYLAGVLTGELFF. The CDR3 DNA follows: TGTGCCAGCAGCTCGTACCTAGCGGGAGTCTTGACCGGGGAGCTGTTTTTT.

This chain uses TRBV5-6 with TRBJ2-7; D is unclear. The CDR3 consists of 14 residues. CDR1 SGHDT and CDR2 YYEEEE come from the germline V gene. V lost 0 bases and J lost 5, with 12 bases in between. CDR3 residues: CASSLAGRPNEQYF. CDR3 nucleotides: TGTGCCAGCAGCTTGGCCGGGCGGCCCAACGAGCAGTACTTC.

Notes on this clone: Other DNA sequences from this sample encode an identical CDR3 as well. The V and J genes are TRBV29-1 and TRBJ2-5, with 8 bases matching TRBD2. The length of the CDR3 is 12 residues. CDR1 is SQVTM and CDR2 is ANQGSEA in the germline V gene. Germline trimming cut 4 bases from V and 5 bases from J; bases unmatched to any gene: 3. Written as DNA, the CDR3 is TGCAGCGTTGCCGGGACTAGGGAGACCCAGTACTTC. Translating gives CSVAGTRETQYF.

With regard to this clone: Other DNA sequences in the sample encode the same CDR3. The CDR3 nucleotides are TGCGCCAGCAGCCAAGATGCCAGGGGATACGAGCAGTACTTC. It codes for CASSQDARGYEQYF. This chain connects TRBV4-1 to TRBJ2-7; D may be TRBD1 (6 bases). V gave up 0 bases and J gave up 4 bases, with 10 bases separating them. This CDR3 has 14 residues. Germline CDR1 and CDR2: MGHRA and YSYEKL.

The chain couples TRBV5-1 to TRBJ1-1; TRBD1 agrees at 7 bases. Germline V lookup: CDR1 SGHRS, CDR2 YFSETQ. Losses at the gene ends were 4 bases for V and 0 bases for J; bases not matched to a gene: 3. The CDR3 contains 14 residues. CDR3 residues: CASSPDRLNTEAFF. CDR3 DNA sequence: TGCGCCAGCAGCCCGGACAGGCTGAACACTGAAGCTTTCTTT.

This clone has a handful of counts. Other DNA sequences within the sample encode an identical CDR3. The chain links TRBV4-1 to TRBJ2-1; 8 bases align to TRBD2. Germline trimming cut 4 bases from V and 4 bases from J; bases unmatched to any gene: 3. Germline CDR1 and CDR2: MGHRA and YSYEKL. The CDR3 runs 14 residues. CDR3: CASSPAGAYNEQFF. CDR3 nucleotide sequence: TGCGCCAGCAGCCCAGCGGGAGCTTACAATGAGCAGTTCTTC.

The V and J genes are TRBV9 and TRBJ2-6; a weak D match, TRBD2 (5 bases). Trimming pared 3 bases from V and 0 bases from J, leaving 16 bases between. CDR1 SGDLS and CDR2 YYNGEE come from the germline V gene. The length of the CDR3 is 18 residues. For the CDR3, the DNA is TGTGCCAGCAGCGGAGGAGGTTATGAGTTCTCTGGGGCCAACGTCCTGACTTTC. Protein product: CASSGGGYEFSGANVLTF.

J is TRBJ2-7 and V is TRBV4-1; 7 positions agree with TRBD2. After removal of 4 bases from V and 4 bases from J, the junction contained 10 bases not matched to a gene. Per the germline V gene, CDR1 is MGHRA and CDR2 is YSYEKL. This CDR3 has 15 residues. This chain's CDR3 is CASSPHGGFLYEQYF. The DNA for the CDR3 is TGCGCCAGCAGCCCCCACGGGGGGTTTTTGTACGAGCAGTACTTC.

This sequence joins TRBV4-1 and TRBJ2-7, with D perhaps TRBD2 (6 bases). V lost 4 bases and J lost 5, with 18 bases in between. This CDR3 is built from 15 residues. The germline CDR1 and CDR2 sequences are MGHRA and YSYEKL. DNA for the CDR3: TGCGCCAGCAGCCCCAATATAGGGAGGATCCACGAGCAGTACTTC. Its translation is CASSPNIGRIHEQYF.

The V and J genes are TRBV6-5 and TRBJ2-7; maybe TRBD2 (7 bases). The CDR3 has 13 residues. Between the trimmed V and J ends, which lost 8 bases and 5 bases, there was a span of 16 bases. Germline lookup yields CDR1 MNHEY and CDR2 SVGAGI. The CDR3 DNA follows: TGTGCCAGCTCCCCCGGGGGGCTCAACGAGCAGTACTTC. It translates to CASSPGGLNEQYF.

The chain recombines TRBV9 with TRBJ2-7; TRBD1 matches 9 bases. In germline, CDR1 is SGDLS, CDR2 YYNGEE. J gave up 3 bases and V 1 base, and 8 bases lay outside the gene matches. The CDR3 contains 16 residues. The CDR3 DNA follows: TGTGCCAGCAGCGTAAGAACAGGGGGCGCAGTCTACGAGCAGTACTTC. It translates to CASSVRTGGAVYEQYF.

The V gene is TRBV19, the J gene TRBJ2-2, with D possibly called TRBD1 or TRBD2 (5 bases each). V shed 3 bases and J shed 5 bases, with 19 bases lying between them. CDR1 is LNHDA, CDR2 SQIVND, per germline (reference sequence). The CDR3 totals 17 residues. CDR3 in amino acids: CASSILFIRGPTGELFF. In DNA form, the CDR3 reads TGTGCCAGTAGTATCCTCTTTATCCGGGGACCGACCGGGGAGCTGTTTTTT.

The V call is TRBV7-9, the J call TRBJ1-1, with D uncertain. V lost 1 base and J 5 bases, leaving 11 bases between the germline ends. Germline V lookup: CDR1 SEHNR, CDR2 FQNEAQ (reference sequence). The CDR3 has 14 residues. CDR3 amino acids: CASSLVARQTEAFF. For the CDR3, the DNA is TGTGCCAGCAGCTTAGTGGCCAGGCAAACTGAAGCTTTCTTT.